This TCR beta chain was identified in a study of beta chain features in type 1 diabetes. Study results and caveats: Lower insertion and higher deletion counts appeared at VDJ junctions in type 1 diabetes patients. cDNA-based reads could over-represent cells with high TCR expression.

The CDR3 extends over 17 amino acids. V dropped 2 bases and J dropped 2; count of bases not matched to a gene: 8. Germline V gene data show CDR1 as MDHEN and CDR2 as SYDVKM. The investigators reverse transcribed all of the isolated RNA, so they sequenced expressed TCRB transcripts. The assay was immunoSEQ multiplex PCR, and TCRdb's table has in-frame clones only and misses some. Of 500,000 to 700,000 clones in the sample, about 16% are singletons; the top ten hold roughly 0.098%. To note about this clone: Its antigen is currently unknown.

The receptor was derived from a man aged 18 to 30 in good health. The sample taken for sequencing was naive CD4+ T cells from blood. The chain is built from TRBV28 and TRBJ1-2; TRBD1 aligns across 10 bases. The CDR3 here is CASSLGGTGAPNYGYTF. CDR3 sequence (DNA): TGTGCCAGCAGTTTAGGTGGGACAGGGGCCCCGAACTATGGCTACACCTTC.